This T cell receptor (beta chain) emerged from a study of shared clonotypes between healthy human individuals. Study details: CD4 naive cells filled three plates per donor, CD4 memory three, CD8 naive two and CD8 memory one.

Measured with immunoSEQ multiplex PCR; TCRdb has only the in-frame clones, and not every one. The table has about 2 million clones, around 96% seen once. Terminally differentiated effector memory CD45RA+ cells were left out of the naive CD8 fraction, which was CD45RO-negative and positively selected for CCR7. In the case of this clone: Its antigen is currently unknown.

General study points: Depth of sequencing was expected to influence donor clonotype sharing.

The TCR originated in a man aged 18-30 years in good health. Sequenced material: naive CD8+ T cells sorted from blood.

The CDR3 DNA reads TGTGCCAGCAGCGCGCCCCGGGACTCCTACGAGCAGTACTTC. This sequence encodes CASSAPRDSYEQYF. The chain links TRBV5-8 to TRBJ2-7; D might be TRBD2 (5 bases). CDR1 and CDR2 (germline): SGHTS, YDEGEE. Trimming removed 4 bases from V and 0 bases from J, with 11 bases in between. The CDR3 loop spans 14 amino acids.